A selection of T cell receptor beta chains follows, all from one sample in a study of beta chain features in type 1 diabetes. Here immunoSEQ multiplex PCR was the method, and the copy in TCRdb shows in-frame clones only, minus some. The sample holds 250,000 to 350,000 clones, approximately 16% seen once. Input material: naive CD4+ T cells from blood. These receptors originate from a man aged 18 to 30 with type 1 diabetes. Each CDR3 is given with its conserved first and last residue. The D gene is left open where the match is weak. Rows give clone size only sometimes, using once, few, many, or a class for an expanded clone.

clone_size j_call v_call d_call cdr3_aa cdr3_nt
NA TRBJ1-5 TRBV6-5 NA CASRPWAHSNQPQHF TGTGCCAGCAGACCCTGGGCACATAGCAATCAGCCCCAGCATTTT
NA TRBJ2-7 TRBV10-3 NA CATARTEDSYEQYF TGTGCCACCGCAAGGACAGAAGATTCCTACGAGCAGTACTTC
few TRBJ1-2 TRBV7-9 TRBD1 CASSSAGTGGSGGYTF TGTGCCAGCAGCTCTGCCGGGACAGGGGGCTCGGGTGGCTACACCTTC
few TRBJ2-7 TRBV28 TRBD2 CASSGEGRTYEQYF TGTGCCAGCAGTGGGGAGGGCAGGACCTACGAGCAGTACTTC
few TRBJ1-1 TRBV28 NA CASSLQPGLMGRAFF TGTGCCAGCAGTTTACAGCCGGGACTTATGGGACGAGCTTTCTTT
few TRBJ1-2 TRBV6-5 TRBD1 CASSYSRQGTYGYTF TGTGCCAGCAGTTACTCGAGACAGGGGACGTACGGCTACACCTTC
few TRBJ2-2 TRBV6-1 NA CASSDRFAPGELFF TGTGCCAGCAGTGACCGGTTCGCTCCCGGGGAGCTGTTTTTT
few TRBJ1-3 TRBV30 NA CAWMGGRSGNTIYF TGTGCCTGGATGGGGGGACGGTCTGGAAACACCATATATTTT
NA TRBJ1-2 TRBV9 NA CASSVEPGAGYTF TGTGCCAGCAGCGTAGAGCCAGGGGCTGGCTACACCTTC
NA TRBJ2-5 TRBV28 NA CASSLGQTQYF TGTGCCAGCAGTTTAGGGCAGACCCAGTACTTC
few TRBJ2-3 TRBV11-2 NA CASSLIMRPYSTDTQYF TGTGCCAGCAGCTTAATTATGAGGCCATATAGCACAGATACGCAGTATTTT
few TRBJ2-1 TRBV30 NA CAWSGRGYLGNEQFF TGTGCCTGGAGTGGACGCGGATATCTCGGGAATGAGCAGTTCTTC
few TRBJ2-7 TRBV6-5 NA CASSKLDPYEQYF TGTGCCAGCAGTAAACTAGACCCCTACGAGCAGTACTTC
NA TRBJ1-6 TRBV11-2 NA CASSLDRVAALNSPLHF TGTGCCAGCAGCTTAGATCGGGTAGCAGCCCTTAATTCACCCCTCCACTTT
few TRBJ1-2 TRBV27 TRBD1 CASSLWGQGSYYGYTF TGTGCCAGCAGTTTATGGGGACAGGGATCCTACTATGGCTACACCTTC
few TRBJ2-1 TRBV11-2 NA CASSSVSGNNEQFF TGTGCCAGCAGCTCCGTGAGCGGAAACAATGAGCAGTTCTTC
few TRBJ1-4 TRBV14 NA CASSQDRVAKLFF TGTGCCAGCAGCCAAGATCGGGTGGCAAAACTGTTTTTT
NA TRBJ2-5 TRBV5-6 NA CASSLNGGEETQYF TGTGCCAGCAGCTTGAATGGCGGAGAAGAGACCCAGTACTTC
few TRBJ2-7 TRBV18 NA CASSPPMGDWEQYF TGTGCCAGCTCACCACCGATGGGGGACTGGGAGCAGTACTTC
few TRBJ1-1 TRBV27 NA CASHLRGGTEAFF TGTGCCAGCCATCTGAGGGGGGGTACTGAAGCTTTCTTT
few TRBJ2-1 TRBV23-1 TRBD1 CASSATGDNEQFF TGCGCCAGCAGTGCGACAGGGGACAATGAGCAGTTCTTC
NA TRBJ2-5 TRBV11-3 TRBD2 CASSPGLAGAETQYF TGTGCCAGCAGCCCTGGACTAGCCGGCGCGGAGACCCAGTACTTC
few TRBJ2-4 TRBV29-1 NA CSGSTLAKNIQYF TGCAGCGGTTCGACACTAGCCAAAAACATTCAGTACTTC
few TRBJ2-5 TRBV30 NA CAWAGGGSSWTQYF TGTGCCTGGGCTGGGGGAGGATCCTCGTGGACCCAGTACTTC
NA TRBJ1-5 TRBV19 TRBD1 CASSTSRTGVLYQPQHF TGTGCCAGTAGTACATCCCGGACAGGGGTTCTATATCAGCCCCAGCATTTT
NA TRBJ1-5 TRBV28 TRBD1 CASSPGQADQPQHF TGTGCCAGCAGCCCGGGACAGGCGGATCAGCCCCAGCATTTT
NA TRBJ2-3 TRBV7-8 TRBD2 CASSSSGNTDTQYF TGTGCCAGCAGTTCTAGCGGTAACACAGATACGCAGTATTTT
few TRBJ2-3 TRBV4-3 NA CASSQKQGWGDTQYF TGCGCCAGCAGCCAAAAACAGGGTTGGGGAGATACGCAGTATTTT
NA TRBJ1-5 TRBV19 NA CATGEARKSQPQHF TGTGCCACTGGAGAGGCGCGAAAAAGTCAGCCCCAGCATTTT
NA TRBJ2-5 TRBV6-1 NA CASIGWENQETQYF TGTGCCAGTATAGGGTGGGAGAACCAAGAGACCCAGTACTTC
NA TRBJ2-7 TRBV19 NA CASRSIKGKGYEQYF TGTGCCAGTCGATCAATAAAAGGGAAGGGGTACGAGCAGTACTTC
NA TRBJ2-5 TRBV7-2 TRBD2 CASSLIAGGTQETQYF TGTGCCAGCAGCCTCATAGCGGGAGGTACACAAGAGACCCAGTACTTC
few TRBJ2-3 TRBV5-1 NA CASSLVAGPDTQYF TGCGCCAGCAGCTTGGTCGCGGGGCCAGATACGCAGTATTTT